What follows is one TCR beta chain and its context. Its cognate antigen is unknown. These data are taken from a study of T cells in Graves' hyperthyroidism and ophthalmopathy. Study-level information: Peripheral blood draws took place at initial diagnosis, ahead of any treatment. Study observations and caveats: Most expanded thyroid clonotypes above 0.001 recurred in blood.

RNA transcripts served as the template for amplifying TCR beta CDR3 regions. The primer set for the first-round RT-PCR of the TCR CDR3 was HTBI. TCRdb itself ran the multiplex PCR reads through MiXCR, one entry per CDR3 protein. Here the sample spans approximately 380,000 distinct CDR3 sequences, about 14% being singletons. Lactation, pregnancy, other autoimmune disease or uncontrolled infection led to exclusion of patients. Fresh 10 ml peripheral blood yielded PBMCs. The CDR3 consists of 14 residues. Germline CDR1 reads DFQATT; CDR2 reads SNEGSKA (reference sequence). Trimming took off 0 bases at V and 2 bases at J, with 8 bases between the two ends.

The TCR sequence derives from a man over 45 with Graves' ophthalmopathy. The chain links TRBV20-1 to TRBJ1-5; D unresolved. Specimen: blood. CDR3 DNA sequence: TGCAGTGCTAGAGATAAGGAGGGCAATCAGCCCCAGCATTTT. Encoded protein: CSARDKEGNQPQHF.